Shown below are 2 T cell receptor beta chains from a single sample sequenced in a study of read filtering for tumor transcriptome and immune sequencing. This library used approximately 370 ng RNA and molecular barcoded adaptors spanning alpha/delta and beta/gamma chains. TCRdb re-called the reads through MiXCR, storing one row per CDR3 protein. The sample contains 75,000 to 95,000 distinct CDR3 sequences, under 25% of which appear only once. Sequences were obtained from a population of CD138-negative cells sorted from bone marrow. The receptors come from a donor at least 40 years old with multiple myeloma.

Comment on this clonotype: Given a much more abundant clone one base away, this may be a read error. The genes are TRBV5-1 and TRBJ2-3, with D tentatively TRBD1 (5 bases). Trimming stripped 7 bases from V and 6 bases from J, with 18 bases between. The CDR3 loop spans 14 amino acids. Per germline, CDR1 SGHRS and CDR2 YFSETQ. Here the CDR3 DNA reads TGCGCCAGCGGCGCAGGGCTTTTAATGGATACGCAGTATTTT. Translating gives CASGAGLLMDTQYF.

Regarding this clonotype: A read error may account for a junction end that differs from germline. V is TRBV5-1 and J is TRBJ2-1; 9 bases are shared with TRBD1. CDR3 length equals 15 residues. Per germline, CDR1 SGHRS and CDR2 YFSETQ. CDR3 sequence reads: CASSRGQGGSNEQLF. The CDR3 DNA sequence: TGCGCCAGCAGCCGGGGACAGGGAGGAAGTAATGAGCAGCTCTTT. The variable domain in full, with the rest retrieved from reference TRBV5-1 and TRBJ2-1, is KAGVTQTPRYLIKTRGQQVTLSCSPISGHRSVSWYQQTPGQGLQFLFEYFSETQRNKGNFPGRFSGRQFSNSRSEMNVSTLELGDSALYLCASSRGQGGSNEQLFGPGTRLTVL.